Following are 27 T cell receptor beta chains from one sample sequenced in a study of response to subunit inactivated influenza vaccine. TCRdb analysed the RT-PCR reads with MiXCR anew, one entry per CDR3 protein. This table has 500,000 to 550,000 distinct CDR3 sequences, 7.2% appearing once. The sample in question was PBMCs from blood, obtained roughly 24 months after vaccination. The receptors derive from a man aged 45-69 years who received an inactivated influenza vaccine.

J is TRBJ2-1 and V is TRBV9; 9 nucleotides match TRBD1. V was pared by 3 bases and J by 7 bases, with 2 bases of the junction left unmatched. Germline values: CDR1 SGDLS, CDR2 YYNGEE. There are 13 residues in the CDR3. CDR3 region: CASSAGTGNEQFF. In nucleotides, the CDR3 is TGTGCCAGCAGCGCTGGGACAGGGAATGAGCAGTTCTTC.

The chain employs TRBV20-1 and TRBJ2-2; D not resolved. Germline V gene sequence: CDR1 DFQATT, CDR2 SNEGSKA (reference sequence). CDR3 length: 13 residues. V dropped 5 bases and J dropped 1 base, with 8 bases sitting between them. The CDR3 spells CSAGNGNTGELFF. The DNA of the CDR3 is TGCAGTGCTGGGAATGGGAACACCGGGGAGCTGTTTTTT.

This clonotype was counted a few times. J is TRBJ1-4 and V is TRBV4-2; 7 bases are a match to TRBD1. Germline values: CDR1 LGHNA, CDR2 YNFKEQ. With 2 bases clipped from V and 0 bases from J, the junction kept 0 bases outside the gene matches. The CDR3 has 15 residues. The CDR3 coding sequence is TGTGCCAGCAGCCAACAGGGGGCAACTAATGAAAAACTGTTTTTT. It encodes CASSQQGATNEKLFF.

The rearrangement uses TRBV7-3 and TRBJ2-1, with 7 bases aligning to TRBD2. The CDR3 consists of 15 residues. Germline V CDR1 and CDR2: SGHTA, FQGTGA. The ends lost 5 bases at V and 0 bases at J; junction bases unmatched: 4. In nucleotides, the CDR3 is TGTGCCAGCAGCCATGTAGCGGGCTCCTACAATGAGCAGTTCTTC. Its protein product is CASSHVAGSYNEQFF.

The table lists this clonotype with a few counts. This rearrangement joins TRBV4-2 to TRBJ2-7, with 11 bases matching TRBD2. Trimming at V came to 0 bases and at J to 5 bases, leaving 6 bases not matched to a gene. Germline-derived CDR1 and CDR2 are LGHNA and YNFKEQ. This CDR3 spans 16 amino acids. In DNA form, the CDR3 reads TGTGCCAGCAGCCAAGAGGTGGGACTAGCGGTCCACGAGCAGTACTTC. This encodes CASSQEVGLAVHEQYF.

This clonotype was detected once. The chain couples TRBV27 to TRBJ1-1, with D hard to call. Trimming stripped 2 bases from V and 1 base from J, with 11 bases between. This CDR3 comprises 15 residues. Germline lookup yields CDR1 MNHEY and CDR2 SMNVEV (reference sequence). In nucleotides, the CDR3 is TGTGCCAGCAGTTTACGCCCTGACCAGAACACTGAAGCTTTCTTT. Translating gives CASSLRPDQNTEAFF.

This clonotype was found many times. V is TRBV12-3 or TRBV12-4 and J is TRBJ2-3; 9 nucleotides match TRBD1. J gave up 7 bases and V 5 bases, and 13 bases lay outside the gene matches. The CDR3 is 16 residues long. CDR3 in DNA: TGTGCCAGCAGTCCGCCGGGACAGGGTAATCGAAATACGCAGTATTTT. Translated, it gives CASSPPGQGNRNTQYF.

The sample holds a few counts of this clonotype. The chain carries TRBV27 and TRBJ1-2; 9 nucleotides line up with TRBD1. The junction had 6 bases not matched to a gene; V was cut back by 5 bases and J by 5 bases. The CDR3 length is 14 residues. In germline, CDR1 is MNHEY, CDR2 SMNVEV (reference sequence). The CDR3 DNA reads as TGTGCCAGCAGTATTGACAGGGGGGTGTATGGCTACACCTTC. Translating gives CASSIDRGVYGYTF.

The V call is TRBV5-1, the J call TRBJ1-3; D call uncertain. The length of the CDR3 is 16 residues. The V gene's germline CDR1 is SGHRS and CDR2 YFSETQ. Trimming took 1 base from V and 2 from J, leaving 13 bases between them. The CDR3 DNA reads TGCGCCAGCAGCTTGCGTGGGAGGGATCCTGGAAACACCATATATTTT. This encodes CASSLRGRDPGNTIYF.

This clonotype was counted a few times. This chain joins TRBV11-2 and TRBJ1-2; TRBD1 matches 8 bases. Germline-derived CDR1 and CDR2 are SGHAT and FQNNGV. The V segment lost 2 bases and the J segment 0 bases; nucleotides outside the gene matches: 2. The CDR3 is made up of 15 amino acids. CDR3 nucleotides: TGTGCCAGCAGCTTATTACAGGGGGCTAACTATGGCTACACCTTC. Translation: CASSLLQGANYGYTF.

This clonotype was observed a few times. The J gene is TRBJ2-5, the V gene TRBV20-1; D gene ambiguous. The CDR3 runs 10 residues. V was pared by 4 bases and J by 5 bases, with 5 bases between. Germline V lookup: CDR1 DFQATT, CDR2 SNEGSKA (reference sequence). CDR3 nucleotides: TGCAGTGCTATTTGGGAGACCCAGTACTTC. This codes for CSAIWETQYF.

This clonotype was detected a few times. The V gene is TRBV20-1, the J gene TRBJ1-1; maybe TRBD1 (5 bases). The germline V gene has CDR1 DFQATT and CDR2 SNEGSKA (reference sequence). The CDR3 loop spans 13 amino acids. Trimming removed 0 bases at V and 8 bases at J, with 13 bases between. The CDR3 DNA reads TGCAGTGCTAGAGATAAAGGGACCGGCGAAGCTTTCTTT. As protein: CSARDKGTGEAFF.

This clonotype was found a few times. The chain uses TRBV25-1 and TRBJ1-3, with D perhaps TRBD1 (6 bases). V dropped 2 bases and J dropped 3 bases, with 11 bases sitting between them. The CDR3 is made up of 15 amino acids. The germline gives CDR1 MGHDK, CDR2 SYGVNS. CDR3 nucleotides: TGTGCCAGCAGTGAAGTTTCACAGGGTGGAAACACCATATATTTT. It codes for CASSEVSQGGNTIYF.

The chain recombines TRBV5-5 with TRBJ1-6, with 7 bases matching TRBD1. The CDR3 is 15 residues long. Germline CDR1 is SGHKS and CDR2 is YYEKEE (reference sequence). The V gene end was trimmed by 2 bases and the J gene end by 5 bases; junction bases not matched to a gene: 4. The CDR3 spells CASSFLGQNNSPLHF. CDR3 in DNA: TGTGCCAGCAGCTTCCTGGGACAGAATAATTCACCCCTCCACTTT.

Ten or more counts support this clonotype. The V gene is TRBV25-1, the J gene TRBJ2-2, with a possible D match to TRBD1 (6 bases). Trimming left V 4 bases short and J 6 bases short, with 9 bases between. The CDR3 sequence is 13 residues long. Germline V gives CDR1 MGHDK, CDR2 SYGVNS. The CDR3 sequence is CASSATGSGELFF. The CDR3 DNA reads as TGTGCCAGCAGTGCAACAGGGTCCGGGGAGCTGTTTTTT.

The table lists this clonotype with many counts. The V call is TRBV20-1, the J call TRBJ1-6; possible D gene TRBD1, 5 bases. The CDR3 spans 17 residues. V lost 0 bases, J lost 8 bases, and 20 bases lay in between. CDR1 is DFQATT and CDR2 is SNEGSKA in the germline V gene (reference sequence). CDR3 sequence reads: CSARDGKKQAGDSPLHF. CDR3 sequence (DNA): TGCAGTGCTAGAGATGGGAAAAAGCAGGCGGGGGATTCACCCCTCCACTTT.

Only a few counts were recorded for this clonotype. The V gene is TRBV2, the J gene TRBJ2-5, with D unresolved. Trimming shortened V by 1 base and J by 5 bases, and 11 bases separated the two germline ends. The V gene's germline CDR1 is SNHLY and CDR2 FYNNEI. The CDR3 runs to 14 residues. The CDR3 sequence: CASSEGGSSETQYF. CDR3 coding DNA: TGTGCCAGCAGTGAAGGTGGTAGTTCGGAGACCCAGTACTTC.

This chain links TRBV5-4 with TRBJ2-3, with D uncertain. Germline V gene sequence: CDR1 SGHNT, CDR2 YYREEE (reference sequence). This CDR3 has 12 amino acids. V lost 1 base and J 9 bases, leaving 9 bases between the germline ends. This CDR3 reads CASSLMGNTQYF. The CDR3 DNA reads TGTGCCAGCAGCTTGATGGGGAACACGCAGTATTTT.

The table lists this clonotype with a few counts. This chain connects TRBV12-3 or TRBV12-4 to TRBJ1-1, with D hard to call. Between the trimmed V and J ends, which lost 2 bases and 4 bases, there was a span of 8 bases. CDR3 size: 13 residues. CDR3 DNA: TGTGCCAGCAGTTTAAGGTCGGGCACTGAAGCTTTCTTT. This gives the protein CASSLRSGTEAFF.

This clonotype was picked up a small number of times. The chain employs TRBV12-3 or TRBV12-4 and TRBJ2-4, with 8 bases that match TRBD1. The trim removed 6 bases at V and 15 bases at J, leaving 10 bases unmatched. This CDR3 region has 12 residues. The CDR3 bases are TGTGCCAGCAGCCCCGGACAGGGCTGGAGGTACTTC. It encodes CASSPGQGWRYF.

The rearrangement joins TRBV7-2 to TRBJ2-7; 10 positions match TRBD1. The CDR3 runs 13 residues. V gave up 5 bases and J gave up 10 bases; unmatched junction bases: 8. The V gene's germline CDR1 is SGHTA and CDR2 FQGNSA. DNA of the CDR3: TGTGCCAGCAGCATTCCGGGACAGGGGATTCAGTACTTC. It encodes CASSIPGQGIQYF.

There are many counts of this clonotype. CDR3 in DNA: TGCGCCAGCAGCTATACTAGCGGGGGGTCAGATACGCAGTATTTT. This gives the protein CASSYTSGGSDTQYF. The chain has TRBV4-3 and TRBJ2-3; TRBD2 matches at 12 bases. Trimming removed 5 bases from V and 4 bases from J; junction bases left unmatched: 4. CDR3 length: 15 amino acids. CDR1 is LGHNA and CDR2 is YSLEER in the germline V gene.

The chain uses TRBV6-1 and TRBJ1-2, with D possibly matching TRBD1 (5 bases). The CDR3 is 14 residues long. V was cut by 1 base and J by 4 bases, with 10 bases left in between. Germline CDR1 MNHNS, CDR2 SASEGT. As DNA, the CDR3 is TGTGCCAGCAGTGAAGTGGCAGGGAGCTATGGCTACACCTTC. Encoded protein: CASSEVAGSYGYTF.

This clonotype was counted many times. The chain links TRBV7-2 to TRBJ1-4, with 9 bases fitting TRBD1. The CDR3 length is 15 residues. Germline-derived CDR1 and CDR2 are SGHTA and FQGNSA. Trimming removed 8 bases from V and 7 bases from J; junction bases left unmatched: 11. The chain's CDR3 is CASRSGTGLSEKLFF. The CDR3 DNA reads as TGTGCCAGCCGGTCGGGGACAGGGTTAAGTGAAAAACTGTTTTTT.

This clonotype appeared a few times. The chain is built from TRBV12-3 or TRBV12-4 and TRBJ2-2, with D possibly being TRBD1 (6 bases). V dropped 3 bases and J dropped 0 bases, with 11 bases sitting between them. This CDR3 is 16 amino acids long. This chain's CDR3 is CASSFRDTSNTGELFF. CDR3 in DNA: TGTGCCAGCAGTTTTCGGGACACCTCGAACACCGGGGAGCTGTTTTTT.

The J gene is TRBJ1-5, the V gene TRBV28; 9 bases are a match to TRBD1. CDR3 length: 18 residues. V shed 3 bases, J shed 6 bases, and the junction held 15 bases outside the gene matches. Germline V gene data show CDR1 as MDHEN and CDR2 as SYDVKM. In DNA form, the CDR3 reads TGTGCCAGCAGTTTGGTGATTGGGGGACAGGGAATTGGTCAGCCCCAGCATTTT. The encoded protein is CASSLVIGGQGIGQPQHF.

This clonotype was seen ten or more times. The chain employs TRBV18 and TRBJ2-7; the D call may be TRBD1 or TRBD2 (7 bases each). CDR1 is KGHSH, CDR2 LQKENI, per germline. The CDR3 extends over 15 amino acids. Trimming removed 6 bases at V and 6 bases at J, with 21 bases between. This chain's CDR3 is CASSDNWDSGIEQYF. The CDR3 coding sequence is TGTGCCAGCTCTGATAACTGGGACAGCGGGATCGAGCAGTACTTC.